Below are 17 T cell receptor beta chains sequenced from a single sample in a study of blood T cells in healthy people across ages. It was with a sample-barcoded 5' primer and a J-beta primer mix that a second PCR of about 6 to 12 cycles was run. TCRdb called the 5' RACE reads again in MiXCR, with one record for every CDR3 protein. Of 550,000 to 650,000 distinct CDR3 sequences listed, approximately 30% are singletons. Sequenced: blood. Every receptor here comes from a woman older than 75 in good health.

In this sample, this clonotype turned up a few times. It may be a read error: a sequence one base away is much more abundant. The V call is TRBV11-2, the J call TRBJ2-7, with D possibly TRBD2 on 6 matching bases. Trimming removed 1 base at V and 7 bases at J, with 14 bases between. Germline CDR1 reads SGHAT; CDR2 reads FQNNGV. The CDR3 spans 14 residues. The CDR3 loop is CASSLVLARGEQYF. CDR3 nucleotides: TGTGCCAGCAGCTTAGTTCTAGCGCGAGGTGAGCAGTACTTC.

In its sample, this clonotype was seen once. The J gene is TRBJ2-5, the V gene TRBV5-1; TRBD2 agrees at 7 bases. Germline CDR1 SGHRS, CDR2 YFSETQ. This CDR3 region has 15 residues. V trimming: 7 bases; J trimming: 2 bases; junction bases outside the gene matches: 11. CDR3 DNA: TGCGCCAGCTTTCGGACGAGCGGGACTCAAGAGACCCAGTACTTC. This codes for CASFRTSGTQETQYF.

This chain links TRBV6-5 with TRBJ2-7, with D possibly TRBD1 on 6 matching bases. Germline V gene lookup returns CDR1 MNHEY and CDR2 SVGAGI. The CDR3 totals 13 residues. V lost 2 bases and J 4 bases, leaving 9 bases between the germline ends. Here the CDR3 reads CASSYRRGYEQYF. The CDR3 nucleotides read TGTGCCAGCAGTTACCGCAGGGGTTACGAGCAGTACTTC.

This clonotype has only a few counts. The chain carries TRBV28 and TRBJ2-6; D is undetermined. CDR3 size: 16 residues. Trimming stripped 7 bases from V and 0 bases from J, with 13 bases between. Looked up from germline, CDR1 is MDHEN and CDR2 is SYDVKM. The CDR3, as DNA: TGTGCCAGCACTCTTGACCCGAGCTCTGGGGCCAACGTCCTGACTTTC. Its protein product is CASTLDPSSGANVLTF.

V gene TRBV20-1 combines with J gene TRBJ1-6; 9 nucleotides line up with TRBD1. The CDR3 totals 15 residues. V lost 3 bases and J lost 13; bases outside the gene matches: 13. Looked up from germline, CDR1 is DFQATT and CDR2 is SNEGSKA (reference sequence). CDR3 nucleotides: TGCAGTGCTAGTGTGGGACAGGGAGAATCAGTTCCCCTCCACTTT. It encodes CSASVGQGESVPLHF.

The J gene is TRBJ2-2, the V gene TRBV20-1; D possibly corresponds to TRBD2 (6 bases). Trimming took off 2 bases at V and 3 bases at J, with 16 bases between the two ends. Germline CDR1 and CDR2: DFQATT and SNEGSKA (reference sequence). This CDR3 has 16 residues. The CDR3 region has the DNA TGCAGTGCTAGACCGGATCCACTAGCTTACACCGGGGAGCTGTTTTTT. Amino acid sequence: CSARPDPLAYTGELFF.

This clonotype came up once. A read error is possible here, since a much larger clone lies one base away. The chain has TRBV12-3 or TRBV12-4 and TRBJ2-7, with TRBD2 as a possible D gene (6 bases). The germline V and J ends were trimmed by 3 bases and 7 bases, with 16 bases remaining between them. The CDR3 length is 14 residues. The CDR3 is CASSLETRVSEQYF. The CDR3 nucleotides read TGTGCCAGCAGTTTGGAGACTAGAGTCAGTGAGCAGTACTTC.

A remark on this clonotype: This may be a read error: a much more frequent sequence differs by one nucleotide. The chain is built from TRBV7-8 and TRBJ2-5, with D tentatively TRBD1 or TRBD2 (6 bases each). CDR3 length: 14 amino acids. Per germline, CDR1 SGHVS and CDR2 FQNEAQ. Trimming left V 1 base short and J 11 bases short, with 17 bases between. CDR3 bases: TGTGCCAGCAGCTTAGACGGGGGCCGCAGTGAGCAGTACTTC. Protein sequence: CASSLDGGRSEQYF.

The V gene is TRBV5-6, the J gene TRBJ2-5, with D maybe TRBD1 (7 bases). This CDR3 region has 15 residues. Trimming stripped 4 bases from V and 5 bases from J, with 18 bases between. CDR1 is SGHDT, CDR2 YYEEEE, per germline. CDR3 region: CASSTTRQGWETQYF. In nucleotides, the CDR3 is TGTGCCAGCAGCACGACTAGACAGGGTTGGGAGACCCAGTACTTC.

This clonotype was detected a few times. The rearrangement uses TRBV6-1 and TRBJ1-1, with 8 bases that match TRBD1. Germline trimming cut 4 bases from V and 2 bases from J; bases unmatched to any gene: 3. CDR3 length: 14 residues. CDR1 and CDR2 from the germline V gene are MNHNS and SASEGT. In DNA form, the CDR3 reads TGTGCCAGCAGTGGACAGGGGAGCAACACTGAAGCTTTCTTT. This translates into CASSGQGSNTEAFF.

This clonotype was observed a handful of times. The chain employs TRBV2 and TRBJ1-5; possible D gene TRBD1, 5 bases. The CDR3 runs to 15 residues. Trimming removed 8 bases at V and 4 bases at J, with 18 bases between. The germline CDR1 and CDR2 sequences are SNHLY and FYNNEI. The DNA for the CDR3 is TGTGCCAGCGGAATGGACAAGGGGAGTAATCAGCCCCAGCATTTT. It is translated as CASGMDKGSNQPQHF.

There are many counts of this clonotype. The V gene is TRBV24-1, the J gene TRBJ2-1; 13 bases line up with TRBD2. CDR3 length equals 15 residues. V gave up 6 bases and J gave up 9 bases; unmatched junction bases: 7. CDR1 and CDR2 from the germline V gene are KGHDR and SFDVKD. The CDR3 region has the DNA TGTGCCACCAGTATCGGGACTAGCGGGGAGGGTGAGCAGTTCTTC. Protein: CATSIGTSGEGEQFF.

This clonotype appeared many times. The chain joins TRBV20-1 to TRBJ2-1; possible D gene TRBD2, 6 bases. V gave up 4 bases and J gave up 7 bases, with 17 bases separating them. Germline assignment: CDR1 DFQATT and CDR2 SNEGSKA (reference sequence). CDR3 length: 14 residues. CDR3 sequence reads: CSAKPAGSNNEQFF. The CDR3 bases are TGCAGTGCTAAACCCGCGGGGTCCAATAATGAGCAGTTCTTC.

The chain employs TRBV7-6 and TRBJ2-4, with TRBD2 as a possible D gene (7 bases). Germline V gene sequence: CDR1 SGHVS, CDR2 FNYEAQ. Between the trimmed V and J ends, which lost 1 base and 13 bases, there was a span of 23 bases. This CDR3 region has 16 residues. For the CDR3, the DNA is TGTGCCAGCAGCTTAGTAGGGGGGGCTATCTACAATGAGCAGTACTTC. Protein: CASSLVGGAIYNEQYF.

This clonotype occurred a few times. The CDR3 nucleotides are TGCGCCAGCAGCTTGAATCAGGGGAGCTCTGGAAACACCATATATTTT. It codes for CASSLNQGSSGNTIYF. The chain links TRBV5-1 to TRBJ1-3, with D possibly being TRBD1 (6 bases). Germline loops: CDR1 SGHRS, CDR2 YFSETQ. The CDR3 loop spans 16 amino acids. The germline V and J ends were trimmed by 1 base and 0 bases, with 11 bases remaining between them. The full variable domain, in which reference TRBV5-1 and TRBJ1-3 provide the parts outside the CDR3, is KAGVTQTPRYLIKTRGQQVTLSCSPISGHRSVSWYQQTPGQGLQFLFEYFSETQRNKGNFPGRFSGRQFSNSRSEMNVSTLELGDSALYLCASSLNQGSSGNTIYFGEGSWLTVV.

With regard to this clonotype: A much more abundant neighbour one base away suggests this may be a read error. The rearrangement uses TRBV15 and TRBJ2-1; no reliable D call. This CDR3 spans 14 amino acids. Germline CDR1 LNHNV, CDR2 YYDKDF (reference sequence). The V gene lost 0 bases and the J gene lost 13 bases, with 16 bases spanning the gap. The CDR3 loop is CATSRDTGQETQFF. The CDR3 DNA sequence: TGTGCCACCAGCAGAGATACGGGCCAAGAGACCCAGTTCTTC.

This clonotype has a count of ten or more. The V gene is TRBV27, the J gene TRBJ2-5, with 7 bases that match TRBD2. V lost 3 bases and J lost 0; bases outside the gene matches: 7. The germline gives CDR1 MNHEY, CDR2 SMNVEV (reference sequence). This CDR3 is built from 16 residues. CDR3 region: CASSLTSPQYQETQYF. The CDR3 DNA is TGTGCCAGCAGTTTGACTAGCCCTCAGTACCAAGAGACCCAGTACTTC.